This T cell receptor (beta chain) comes out of a study of cytomegalovirus exposure and HLA in healthy donors. About the study: Of all 400 or so donors who were genotyped, roughly 81% belonged to the Caucasian-associated ancestry cluster. General study findings and limits: Some V segments (TRBV6-2 and TRBV6-3 among them) were excluded as indistinguishable. Researchers reportedly found TCR beta sequences accurately predicted most subjects' HLA-A and HLA-B alleles.

Remarks on this clone: The antigen remains undetermined.

The germline CDR1 and CDR2 sequences are LGHNA and YNFKEQ. J was trimmed by 2 bases and V by 3 bases; bases with no gene match: 11. This CDR3 contains 17 residues. Researchers ran the PCR with 60 Vbeta and 13 Jbeta primers. The table came from immunoSEQ multiplex PCR; TCRdb's copy has only in-frame clones and leaves some out. The table has 140,000 to 150,000 clones, more than 55% seen once. The clonotype originates from a woman aged 60 to 75 in good health and CMV-seronegative. V and J are TRBV4-2 and TRBJ2-5; 8 bases agree with TRBD2. Sequenced sample: PBMCs. The CDR3 loop is CASSQGTGTRRQETQYF. CDR3 nucleotide sequence: TGTGCCAGCAGCCAGGGAACCGGGACTAGACGTCAAGAGACCCAGTACTTC.